This T cell receptor beta chain appears in the sequencing data of a study of OX40 agonist ivuxolimab in advanced cancers. Study context: Patients in dose escalation had liver, melanoma, kidney or head and neck cancers. Partial responses were achieved by three patients: one hepatocellular carcinoma, two cutaneous melanoma.

Method: immunoSEQ multiplex PCR; TCRdb's copy keeps in-frame clones and lacks some. The profile covers 61,000 or so clones, with approximately 90% appearing a single time and about 1.2% taken by the ten largest. The sampling schedule covered blood at baseline, cycle 4 day 1, and cycle 7 day 1. The CDR3 is 15 residues long. The V gene's germline CDR1 is SGHRS and CDR2 YFSETQ. V was pared by 4 bases and J by 0 bases, with 6 bases of the junction left unmatched. Material: CD4+ or CD8+ T cells sorted from blood, obtained in a trial of the OX40 agonist ivuxolimab. This sequence was found in an adult with an advanced solid tumor such as melanoma, head and neck, liver or kidney cancer. The rearrangement joins TRBV5-1 to TRBJ1-1, with TRBD1 matching 7 bases. CDR3 residues: CASSVGGQLNTEAFF. The CDR3 coding sequence is TGCGCCAGCAGCGTCGGGGGACAGCTGAACACTGAAGCTTTCTTT.